These 20 T cell receptor beta chains were all obtained from the same sample, sequenced in a study of molecular identifiers for immune sequencing clone quantification. TCRdb reanalysed the PCR reads using MiXCR and keeps one entry per CDR3 protein. Of some 680,000 distinct CDR3 sequences listed, 25% are singletons. What was sequenced was naive CD8+ T cells from blood, with Jurkat cell RNA spiked in. Subset given: FACS-sorted CD8+CD4-CCR7+CD45RA+ naive T cells. The source is a human donor in good health. Some libraries in this study had Jurkat cell RNA spiked in.

This clonotype occurred once. A much larger clonotype is one base distant, so this may be a read error. The chain combines TRBV11-2 with TRBJ1-1, with D unclear. The CDR3 is 16 residues long. Trimming cost V 3 bases and J 2 bases, with 16 bases left between them. Germline lookup yields CDR1 SGHAT and CDR2 FQNNGV. CDR3 in amino acids: CASSFSGAGTNTEAFF. The CDR3 DNA reads as TGTGCCAGCAGCTTTAGTGGTGCAGGAACAAACACTGAAGCTTTCTTT.

This clonotype has just a few counts. The genes are TRBV20-1 and TRBJ2-7; D is unresolved. Germline CDR1 is DFQATT and CDR2 is SNEGSKA (reference sequence). The CDR3 runs to 17 residues. V was clipped by 0 bases and J by 5 bases, with 23 bases between them. The CDR3 coding sequence is TGCAGTGCTAGAGATTATTCGAAGGGCCTTTTTTCCCACGAGCAGTACTTC. Its translation is CSARDYSKGLFSHEQYF.

The sample holds many counts of this clonotype. This chain connects TRBV20-1 to TRBJ2-7; 10 bases agree with TRBD2. Per the germline V gene, CDR1 is DFQATT and CDR2 is SNEGSKA (reference sequence). Unmatched junction bases numbered 9, after V lost 5 bases and J lost 2 bases. The CDR3 runs to 15 residues. CDR3 residues: CSALLSGGSPYEQYF. CDR3 coding DNA: TGCAGTGCTTTGCTTAGCGGGGGGTCTCCCTACGAGCAGTACTTC.

The chain recombines TRBV20-1 with TRBJ2-1; a possible D gene is TRBD2 (5 bases). Germline CDR1 reads DFQATT; CDR2 reads SNEGSKA (reference sequence). The CDR3 contains 13 residues. V lost 1 base and J 7 bases, leaving 11 bases between the germline ends. The CDR3 DNA reads as TGCAGTGCTAGAGCTTCCACTAGTAATGAGCAGTTCTTC. Protein sequence: CSARASTSNEQFF.

Many counts were recorded for this clonotype. The chain is built from TRBV7-9 and TRBJ2-6, with unresolved D. The CDR3 runs to 15 residues. From germline, CDR1 is SEHNR and CDR2 FQNEAQ (reference sequence). V was cut by 1 base and J by 4 bases, with 8 bases left in between. The CDR3 here is CASSLDSAGANVLTF. CDR3 in DNA: TGTGCCAGCAGCTTAGACAGTGCCGGGGCCAACGTCCTGACTTTC. Full variable domain (missing parts from reference TRBV7-9 and TRBJ2-6): DTGVSQNPRHKITKRGQNVTFRCDPISEHNRLYWYRQTLGQGPEFLTYFQNEAQLEKSRLLSDRFSAERPKGSFSTLEIQRTEQGDSAMYLCASSLDSAGANVLTFGAGSRLTVL.

This clonotype was recorded many times. The V call is TRBV7-9, the J call TRBJ1-3, with D uncertain. This CDR3 has 15 amino acids. V lost 1 base to trimming and J lost 4 bases, with 11 bases between them. The germline V gene encodes CDR1 SEHNR and CDR2 FQNEAQ (reference sequence). CDR3 region: CASSLESRSGNTIYF. For the CDR3, the DNA is TGTGCCAGCAGCTTAGAGTCGAGATCCGGAAACACCATATATTTT.

This clonotype has ten or more counts. This rearrangement joins TRBV7-6 to TRBJ1-1, with no clear D. Germline CDR1 SGHVS, CDR2 FNYEAQ. V shed 0 bases and J shed 4 bases, with 15 bases lying between them. This CDR3 spans 16 amino acids. The CDR3 spells CASSLAPGGHTTEAFF. CDR3 coding DNA: TGTGCCAGCAGCTTAGCCCCCGGCGGGCACACCACTGAAGCTTTCTTT.

This chain links TRBV4-3 with TRBJ2-3, with 12 positions matching TRBD1. CDR3 size: 18 residues. The germline V gene has CDR1 LGHNA and CDR2 YSLEER. V lost 0 bases, J lost 0 bases, and 4 bases stayed unmatched. The CDR3 DNA follows: TGCGCCAGCAGCCAAGATGTGGGACAGGGGGCAAGCACAGATACGCAGTATTTT. As protein: CASSQDVGQGASTDTQYF.

The V and J genes are TRBV7-8 and TRBJ1-5, with D maybe TRBD1 (5 bases). The germline V gene has CDR1 SGHVS and CDR2 FQNEAQ. Between the trimmed V and J ends, which lost 5 bases and 4 bases, there was a span of 18 bases. This CDR3 spans 16 amino acids. The CDR3 DNA reads TGTGCCAGCAGCCTGTGGGGACTACACGTGAATCAGCCCCAGCATTTT. Amino acid sequence: CASSLWGLHVNQPQHF.

Comment on this clonotype: A single base separates this from a much larger clone, so it may be a read error. The chain couples TRBV15 to TRBJ1-5; perhaps TRBD1 as D (5 bases). The CDR3 spans 14 residues. Per germline, CDR1 LNHNV and CDR2 YYDKDF (reference sequence). CDR3 sequence (DNA): TGTGCCACCAGCGGAGACGGGGACCGTCAGCCCCAGCATTTT. Its protein is CATSGDGDRQPQHF.

Notes on this clonotype: Just one base apart from a much larger clone, this may be a read error. The rearrangement uses TRBV6-2 or TRBV6-3 and TRBJ1-1; D gene ambiguous. This CDR3 is 13 amino acids long. Germline assignment: CDR1 MNHEY and CDR2 SVGEGT. CDR3 sequence: CTSSPIGNTEAFF. The CDR3 DNA reads as TGTACCAGCAGTCCCATCGGGAATACTGAAGCTTTCTTT.

There are many counts of this clonotype. The CDR3 DNA sequence: TGTGCCAGCAGCTTAGGTGCAGCCGGCGGGGGCTCTGGGGCCAACGTCCTGACTTTC. Amino acids: CASSLGAAGGGSGANVLTF. This chain links TRBV7-2 with TRBJ2-6, with 7 bases that match TRBD2. The CDR3 is 19 residues long. Germline V gives CDR1 SGHTA, CDR2 FQGNSA. The J segment lost 0 bases and the V segment lost 1 base, leaving 9 bases of the junction unmatched.

As concerns this clonotype: An end of the junction differs from the germline gene, which may be a read error. V usage is TRBV6-2 or TRBV6-3 and J usage is TRBJ2-5; TRBD1 matches 7 bases. Germline V gene lookup returns CDR1 MNHEY and CDR2 SVGEGT. CDR3 length: 18 amino acids. Here the CDR3 DNA reads TGTGCCAGCAGCCCCCCCTCCCCCGGGACAGCGCTCCAAGAGACCCAGGACTTC. It translates to CASSPPSPGTALQETQDF.

This clonotype was observed many times. The V call is TRBV12-5, the J call TRBJ1-4; 8 nucleotides line up with TRBD1. The junction had 9 bases not matched to a gene; V was cut back by 1 base and J by 8 bases. The CDR3 has 16 residues. CDR1 LGHNT and CDR2 FRNRAP come from the germline V gene. The CDR3 DNA is TGTGCTAGTGGTTTGGCCCGACAGGGGAGTTCCGAAAAACTGTTTTTT. Protein product: CASGLARQGSSEKLFF.

To note about this clonotype: Compared with germline, one end of the junction differs, possibly owing to a read error. The V call is TRBV11-3, the J call TRBJ2-1, with D maybe TRBD2 (5 bases). CDR1 is SGHNT and CDR2 is YENEEA in the germline V gene. The CDR3 runs 14 residues. Here the CDR3 DNA reads TGTGCCAGCAACCGGGGTGGCCCCGCCGATGAGCAGGTCTTC. The encoded protein is CASNRGGPADEQVF. Looking up the rest from reference TRBV11-3 and TRBJ2-1 gives the full variable domain: EAGVVQSPRYKIIEKKQPVAFWCNPISGHNTLYWYLQNLGQGPELLIRYENEEAVDDSQLPKDRFSAERLKGVDSTLKIQPAELGDSAVYLCASNRGGPADEQVFGPGTRLTVL.

J is TRBJ2-3 and V is TRBV27; D ambiguous. CDR1 and CDR2 from the germline V gene are MNHEY and SMNVEV (reference sequence). The CDR3 is 17 residues long. V lost 6 bases to trimming and J lost 4 bases, with 23 bases between them. The chain's CDR3 is CASSASGAGWKSDTQYF. As DNA, the CDR3 is TGTGCCAGCAGCGCATCGGGCGCCGGGTGGAAATCAGATACGCAGTATTTT.

This clonotype was seen many times. This chain joins TRBV24-1 and TRBJ2-2, with a possible D match to TRBD1 (5 bases). The CDR3 runs 18 residues. Per the germline V gene, CDR1 is KGHDR and CDR2 is SFDVKD. V shed 1 base and J shed 6 bases, with 20 bases lying between them. CDR3 DNA sequence: TGTGCCACCAGTGATTTAAGGCAGACAGTTCAAGCACCCGGGGAGCTGTTTTTT. Its protein is CATSDLRQTVQAPGELFF.

The V and J genes are TRBV3-1 and TRBJ1-1; 7 bases are a match to TRBD1. The V and J ends lost 1 base and 7 bases, in that order; junction bases with no gene match: 6. The CDR3 length is 14 residues. The V gene's germline CDR1 is LGHDT and CDR2 YNNKEL (reference sequence). The CDR3 DNA follows: TGTGCCAGCAGCCAAGGACAGGGAAGACGTGAAGCTTTCTTT. This translates into CASSQGQGRREAFF.

Worth noting for this clonotype: Given a much more abundant clone one base away, this may be a read error. V and J are TRBV7-2 and TRBJ2-3; 7 bases map to TRBD2. Germline-derived CDR1 and CDR2 are SGHTA and FQGNSA. There are 14 residues in the CDR3. The CDR3 region has the DNA TGTGCCAGCAGCCCGACTAGCAGAACAGATGCGCAGTATTTT. Its protein product is CASSPTSRTDAQYF.

This clonotype was seen only a few times. This rearrangement joins TRBV10-3 to TRBJ1-2; 7 positions match TRBD1. V lost 0 bases to trimming and J lost 7 bases; unmatched junction nucleotides: 5. The germline gives CDR1 ENHRY, CDR2 SYGVKD. This CDR3 spans 14 amino acids. The CDR3 is CAISESEGGSGYTF. DNA of the CDR3: TGTGCCATCAGTGAGTCGGAAGGGGGCTCTGGCTACACCTTC.